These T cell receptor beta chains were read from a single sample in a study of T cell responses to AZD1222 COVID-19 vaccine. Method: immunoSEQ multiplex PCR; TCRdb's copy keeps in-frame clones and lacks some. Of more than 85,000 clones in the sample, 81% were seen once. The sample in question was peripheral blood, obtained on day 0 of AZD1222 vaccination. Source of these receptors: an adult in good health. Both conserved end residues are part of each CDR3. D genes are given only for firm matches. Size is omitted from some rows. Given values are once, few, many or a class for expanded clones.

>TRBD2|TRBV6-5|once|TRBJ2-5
TGTGCCAGCAGAGCGGGGTTACAAGAGACCCAGTACTTC
CASRAGLQETQYF
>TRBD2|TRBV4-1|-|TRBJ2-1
TGCGCCAGCAGCTTAGTTCCAGCGGGGGTTGAGCAGTTCTTC
CASSLVPAGVEQFF
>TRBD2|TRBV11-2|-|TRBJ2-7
TGTGCCAGCAGCTTAGCTGTAGCGGGAGGAACCTACGAGCAGTACTTC
CASSLAVAGGTYEQYF
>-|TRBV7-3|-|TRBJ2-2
TGTGCCAGCAGCCGCTACACCGGGGAGCTGTTTTTT
CASSRYTGELFF
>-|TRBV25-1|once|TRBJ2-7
TGTGCCAGCAGGGCTCGTTACGAGCAGTACTTC
CASRARYEQYF
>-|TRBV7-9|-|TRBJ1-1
TGTGCCAGCAGCTTAGACAGAAACACTGAAGCTTTCTTT
CASSLDRNTEAFF
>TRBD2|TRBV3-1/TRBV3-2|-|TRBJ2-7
TGTGCCAGCAGCCAAACTAGGACTAGCGGACAGGAGCAGTACTTC
CASSQTRTSGQEQYF
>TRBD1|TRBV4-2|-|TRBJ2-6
TGTGCCAGCAGCCCAGGACAGGTCTGGGGTGGCAACGTCCTGACTTTC
CASSPGQVWGGNVLTF
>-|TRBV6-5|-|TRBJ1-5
TGTGCCAGCAGTTCTTGGGCAGGGGCGGAACAGCCCCAGCATTTT
CASSSWAGAEQPQHF
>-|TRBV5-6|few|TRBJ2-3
TGTGCCAGCAGCTTGCTCCAGTCTGGGGATACGCAGTATTTT
CASSLLQSGDTQYF
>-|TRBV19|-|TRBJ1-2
TGTGCCAGTAGTTCAGGGGTTCTCGGCTACACCTTC
CASSSGVLGYTF
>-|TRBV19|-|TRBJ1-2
TGTGCCACCCTCAACCACGGGCGCCAGCTGGGCTACACCTTC
CATLNHGRQLGYTF
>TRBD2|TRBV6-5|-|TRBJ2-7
TGTGCCAGCAGTAAATCTAGCGGGAGGGCCGCCGAGCAGTACTTC
CASSKSSGRAAEQYF
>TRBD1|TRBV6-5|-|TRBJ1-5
TGTGCCAGCCGGACAGGGTATAGCAATCAGCCCCAGCATTTT
CASRTGYSNQPQHF
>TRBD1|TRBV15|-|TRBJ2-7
TGTGCCACCAGCAGAGCGGGACAGGGGGCTGTCTACGAGCAGTACTTC
CATSRAGQGAVYEQYF
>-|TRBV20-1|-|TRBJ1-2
TGCAGTGCTGGAGGGGATGGCTACACCTTC
CSAGGDGYTF
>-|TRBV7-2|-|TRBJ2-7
TGTGCCAGCAGCTTAGACGCGGGACACTACGAGCAGTACTTC
CASSLDAGHYEQYF
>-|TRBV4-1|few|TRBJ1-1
TGCGCCAGCAGCCAAGATCGAAAAGGTCTTGGCGCTGAAGCTTTCTTT
CASSQDRKGLGAEAFF
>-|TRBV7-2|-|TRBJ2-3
TGTGCCAGCAGCTTGGGTGGGTTTCTTGGCACAGATACGCAGTATTTT
CASSLGGFLGTDTQYF
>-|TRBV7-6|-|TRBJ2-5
TGTGCCAGCAGCTTAGCTGGAGGGGAGACCCAGTACTTC
CASSLAGGETQYF
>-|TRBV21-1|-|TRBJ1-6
TGTGCCAGCAGCGCACAGGGGGCAGCGAATTCACCCCTCCACTTT
CASSAQGAANSPLHF
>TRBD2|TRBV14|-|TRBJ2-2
TGTGCCAGCAGAAGGACTAGCGGGAGTCCCGGGGAGCTGTTTTTT
CASRRTSGSPGELFF
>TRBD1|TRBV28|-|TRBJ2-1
TGTGCCAGCAGTCCCACCTATGGACAGGGTAAATACTACAATGAGCAGTTCTTC
CASSPTYGQGKYYNEQFF
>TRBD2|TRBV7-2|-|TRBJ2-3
TGTGCCAGCAGCTTAGTCGGTAGCGGGGCGAGCACAGATACGCAGTATTTT
CASSLVGSGASTDTQYF
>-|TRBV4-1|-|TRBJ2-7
TGCGCCAGCAGCCAAGGGGCGGTTCCGGGGTTGTACTTC
CASSQGAVPGLYF
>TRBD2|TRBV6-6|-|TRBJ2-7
TGTGCCAGCCGAAAGCGGGACCCCTACGAGCAGTACTTC
CASRKRDPYEQYF
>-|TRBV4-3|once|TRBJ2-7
TGCGCCAGCAGCCAGGATCACCTTTTAGTCGGTTCCTACGAGCAGTACTTC
CASSQDHLLVGSYEQYF
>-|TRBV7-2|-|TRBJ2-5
TGTGCCAGCAGCGCCAGGGTCAAGGAGACCCAGTACTTC
CASSARVKETQYF
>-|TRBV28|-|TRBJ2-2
TGTGCCAGCAGACCCTCCACAGGGAACACCGGGGAGCTGTTTTTT
CASRPSTGNTGELFF
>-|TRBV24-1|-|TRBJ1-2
TGTGCCACCAGCAGGGACTCTAACTATGGCTACACCTTC
CATSRDSNYGYTF
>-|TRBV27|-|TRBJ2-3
TGTGCCAGCAGTTTTGGAACTAGCACAGATACGCAGTATTTT
CASSFGTSTDTQYF
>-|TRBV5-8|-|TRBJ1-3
TGTGCCAGCAGCTTAGCGGGAGGCATCGGGAACACCATATATTTT
CASSLAGGIGNTIYF
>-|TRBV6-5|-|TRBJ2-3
TGTGCCAGCAGATACAACAGGGGACTCACAGATACGCAGTATTTT
CASRYNRGLTDTQYF
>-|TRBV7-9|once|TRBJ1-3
TGTGCCAGCAGCTGGGGCGGTGGCAGGCGGTCCGGTGCTGGAAACACCATATATTTT
CASSWGGGRRSGAGNTIYF
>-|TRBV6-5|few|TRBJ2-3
TGTGCCAGCAGTTACGGCCAGGCAGATACGCAGTATTTT
CASSYGQADTQYF
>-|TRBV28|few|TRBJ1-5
TGTGCCAGCAGTCCCCAGGCAGGGTTCGGCAATCAGCCCCAGCATTTT
CASSPQAGFGNQPQHF
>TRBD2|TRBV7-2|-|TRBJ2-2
TGTGCCAGCAACAACGGGCGGGGGGTAACCGGGGAGCTGTTTTTT
CASNNGRGVTGELFF
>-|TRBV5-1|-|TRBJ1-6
TGCGCCAGCACGGAGGGGCACCATGGTTCACCCCTCCACTTT
CASTEGHHGSPLHF
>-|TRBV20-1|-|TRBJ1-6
TGCAGTGCTAGTGAACAGCTGATTTCACCCCTCCACTTT
CSASEQLISPLHF
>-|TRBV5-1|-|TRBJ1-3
TGCGCCAGCAGGGAGGGGACCGGAAACACCATATATTTT
CASREGTGNTIYF
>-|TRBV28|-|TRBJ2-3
TGTGCCAGCAGTTTACAGGGGTCAGATACGCAGTATTTT
CASSLQGSDTQYF
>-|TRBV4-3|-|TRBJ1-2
TGCGCCAGCAGCCAAGCTCAGGGGATCTATGGCTACACCTTC
CASSQAQGIYGYTF
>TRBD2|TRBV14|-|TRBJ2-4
TGTGCCAGCAGCCAAGCATCGACTAGCTCCATTCAGTACTTC
CASSQASTSSIQYF
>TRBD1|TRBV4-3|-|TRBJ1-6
TGCGCCAGCAGCCAAGCTGCCGGGACAGCAAGACCCCTCCACTTT
CASSQAAGTARPLHF
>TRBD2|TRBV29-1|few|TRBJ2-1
TGCAGCGTTGAAGATGGTCTAGCGGGGCACAATGAGCAGTTCTTC
CSVEDGLAGHNEQFF
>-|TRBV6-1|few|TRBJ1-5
TGTGCCAGCAGTGAAGCGGGCCACCGATATCAGCCCCAGCATTTT
CASSEAGHRYQPQHF
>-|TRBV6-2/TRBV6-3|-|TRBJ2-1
TGTGCCAGCAGTTACTTGGTGGACAGTGTACAGTACAATGAGCAGTTCTTC
CASSYLVDSVQYNEQFF
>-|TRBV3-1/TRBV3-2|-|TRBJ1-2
TGTGCCAGCAGCCAAGTGGAAAACTATGGCTACACCTTC
CASSQVENYGYTF